The subject of this entry is one T cell receptor beta chain. This clone has a single count. The clone's antigen remains unknown. Base quality data are lacking; no much larger clone is found one base away. TCRbeta CDR3 regions were sequenced with the immunoSEQ Assay. After extraction, genomic DNA underwent amplification by bias-controlled multiplex PCR, followed by high-throughput sequencing. In the paper's pipeline: Collapsing and filtering of sequences were performed to quantify the absolute abundance of each unique TCRbeta CDR3 region. T cell fraction was estimated by normalizing TCRbeta template counts to usable DNA, which was measured by amplifying reference genes present in all nucleated cells. Repertoire TCRs were annotated as SARS-CoV-2-specific when V gene, CDR3 amino acid sequence and J gene were exactly matched to a known reactive TCR set. MIRA supplied the reference SARS-CoV-2 TCR set, which was filtered for enrichment in COVID-19-positive ImmuneCODE repertoires so that public or cross-reactive TCRs were removed. Using the MIRA antigens, annotated TCRs were further analysed by specific ORF or by position within an ORF. Breadth was defined as the number of annotated unique rearrangements divided by the total number of unique productive rearrangements, and depth was defined as the summed frequency of the annotated unique rearrangements. TCR breadth was compared between groups using two-sided Wilcoxon rank-sum tests. The clones in this table, taken by TCRdb from immuneACCESS, are in-frame only. Not every clone is retained; where verified, under half of the shortfall comes from an unresolved V gene, and the cause of the rest is unknown. The DNA gave D and trimming, while V, J and clone size come from that table. The sample data list 350,000 to 400,000 clones, and approximately 90% of these were observed just once. 3% to 3.5% of the sample comes from the top ten.

This entry comes from a study of Ad26.COV2.S vaccination and SARS-CoV-2 variants (dated by TCRdb to the early 2020s). Context from the whole study: Vaccine-arm donors came from COV1001, a multicentre, randomized, double-blind, placebo-controlled phase I-IIa trial of Ad26.COV2.S in healthy adults. Throughout the experiments and outcome assessment, investigators stayed blinded to trial group allocation. Trial participants were randomized into five groups of five, in which low-dose or high-dose Ad26.COV2.S was given once or twice, or placebo was given on both occasions. The TCR-sequenced set comprised about 32 samples: some 20 Ad26.COV2.S vaccine recipients, 5 placebo recipients and 8 SARS-CoV-2 convalescent individuals. TCRbeta repertoire sequencing was used to assess the specificity and breadth of SARS-CoV-2-reactive T cell receptors after Ad26.COV2.S vaccination. Ad26.COV2.S was given intramuscularly at 5x10^10 or 1x10^11 viral particles, as a single shot or as two shots 56 days apart. Broad study findings and their caveats: Compared with placebo recipients, Ad26.COV2.S recipients showed higher spike-specific TCR breadth (P = 0.0014). It was noted by the authors that total T cell responses may have been underestimated by the TCR breadth and depth analyses. Comparing responses between vaccine doses or regimens was not something the study was powered to do. After vaccination, substantial breadth of spike-specific CD8+ and CD4+ T cell responses was reported. Vaccine and placebo recipients had comparable non-spike TCR breadth, which fits with the vaccine containing only spike.

The treatment or condition tag for this specimen amounts to: about 20 received Ad26.COV2.S at low or high dose, single or two shots; roughly 5 received placebo; per-sample allocation not given. For vaccine and placebo recipients, repertoires were sequenced using samples collected on day 63 after the first injection. Between 29 July and 7 August 2020, Cohort 1b enrolled 25 adults aged 18-55 years at one site in Boston, USA. Ad26.COV2.S was a replication-incompetent adenovirus type 26 vector that expressed a prefusion-stabilized SARS-CoV-2 spike protein derived from the original Wuhan strain. Via the germline V gene, CDR1 is SGHTA and CDR2 FQGNSA. The CDR3 starts with the cysteine, ends with the phenylalanine, and has 15 residues. Left in the record is the CDR3 DNA by itself, 45 bases read in frame from the first base. At the junction V is shortened by 1 base and J by 2 bases, with 10 bases in between.

The clonotype was recovered from a person between 18 and 65 years old who received the Ad26.COV2.S COVID-19 vaccine or a placebo. The material was peripheral blood, obtained in a trial of Ad26.COV2.S vaccine versus placebo. This chain joins TRBV7-2 to TRBJ2-3, with the D gene uncertain. The DNA reads TGTGCCAGCAGCTTAGTAGGGCTGTCCACAGATACGCAGTATTTT. Protein translation: CASSLVGLSTDTQYF.